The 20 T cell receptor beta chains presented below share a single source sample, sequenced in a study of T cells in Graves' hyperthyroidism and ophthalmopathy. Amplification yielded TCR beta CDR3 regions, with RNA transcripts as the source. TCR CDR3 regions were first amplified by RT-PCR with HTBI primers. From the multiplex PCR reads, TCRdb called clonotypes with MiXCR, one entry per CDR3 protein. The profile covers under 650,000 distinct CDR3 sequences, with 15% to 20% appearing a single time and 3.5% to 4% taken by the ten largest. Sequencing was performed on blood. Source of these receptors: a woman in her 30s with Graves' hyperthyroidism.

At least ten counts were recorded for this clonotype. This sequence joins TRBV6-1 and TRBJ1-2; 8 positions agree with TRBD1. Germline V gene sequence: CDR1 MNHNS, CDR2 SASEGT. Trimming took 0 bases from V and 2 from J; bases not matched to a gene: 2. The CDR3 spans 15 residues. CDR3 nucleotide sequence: TGTGCCAGCAGTGAAGCGGCAGGGGGCAACTATGGCTACACCTTC. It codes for CASSEAAGGNYGYTF.

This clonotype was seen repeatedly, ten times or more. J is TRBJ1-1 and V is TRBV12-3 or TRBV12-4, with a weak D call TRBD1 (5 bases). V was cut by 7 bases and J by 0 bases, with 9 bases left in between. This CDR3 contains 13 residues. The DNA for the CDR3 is TGTGCCAGCACGGGGACGGTGAACACTGAAGCTTTCTTT. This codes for CASTGTVNTEAFF.

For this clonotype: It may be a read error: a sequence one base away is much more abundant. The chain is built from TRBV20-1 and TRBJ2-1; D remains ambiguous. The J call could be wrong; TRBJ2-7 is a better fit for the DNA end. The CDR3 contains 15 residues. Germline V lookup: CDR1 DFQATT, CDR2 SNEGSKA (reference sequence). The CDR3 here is CSARDFIISYNEQYF. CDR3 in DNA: TGCAGTGCTAGAGATTTCATAATCTCCTACAATGAGCAGTACTTC.

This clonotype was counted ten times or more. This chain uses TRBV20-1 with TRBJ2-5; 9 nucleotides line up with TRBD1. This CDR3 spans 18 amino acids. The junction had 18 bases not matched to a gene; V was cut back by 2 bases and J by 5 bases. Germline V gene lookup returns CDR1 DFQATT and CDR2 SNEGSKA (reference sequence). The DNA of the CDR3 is TGCAGTGCTAGAACCGGGACAGGGCCCAGGGCGGGAGAGGAGACCCAGTACTTC. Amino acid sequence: CSARTGTGPRAGEETQYF.

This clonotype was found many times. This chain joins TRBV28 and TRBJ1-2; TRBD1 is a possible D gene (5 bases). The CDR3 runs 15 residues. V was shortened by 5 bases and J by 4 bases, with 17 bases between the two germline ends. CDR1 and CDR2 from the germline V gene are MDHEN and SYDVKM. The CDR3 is CASSAPGTVLYGYTF. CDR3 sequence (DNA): TGTGCCAGCAGTGCCCCGGGGACGGTCCTCTATGGCTACACCTTC.

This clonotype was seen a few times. The CDR3 DNA reads as TGCGCCAGCAGCCAAGGCAGGTCTCCCTCCTACGAGCAGTACTTC. Protein product: CASSQGRSPSYEQYF. The rearrangement joins TRBV4-3 to TRBJ2-7; D is uncertain. Trimming left V 1 base short and J 0 bases short, with 10 bases between. Germline lookup yields CDR1 LGHNA and CDR2 YSLEER. CDR3 length equals 15 residues.

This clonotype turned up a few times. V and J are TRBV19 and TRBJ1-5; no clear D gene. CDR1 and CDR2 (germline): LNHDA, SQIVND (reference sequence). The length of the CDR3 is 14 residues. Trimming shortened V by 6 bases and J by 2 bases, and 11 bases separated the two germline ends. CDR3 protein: CASSNPRRNQPQHF. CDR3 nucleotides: TGTGCCAGTAGCAACCCAAGACGCAATCAGCCCCAGCATTTT. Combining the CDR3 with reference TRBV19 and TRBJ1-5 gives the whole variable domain DGGITQSPKYLFRKEGQNVTLSCEQNLNHDAMYWYRQDPGQGLRLIYYSQIVNDFQKGDIAEGYSVSREKKESFPLTVTSAQKNPTAFYLCASSNPRRNQPQHFGDGTRLSIL.

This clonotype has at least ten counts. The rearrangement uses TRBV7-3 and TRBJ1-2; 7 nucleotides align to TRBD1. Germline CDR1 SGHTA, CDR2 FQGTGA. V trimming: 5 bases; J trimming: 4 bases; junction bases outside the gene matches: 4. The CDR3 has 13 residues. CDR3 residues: CASSPTGSYGYTF. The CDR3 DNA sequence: TGTGCCAGCAGCCCGACAGGGTCCTATGGCTACACCTTC.

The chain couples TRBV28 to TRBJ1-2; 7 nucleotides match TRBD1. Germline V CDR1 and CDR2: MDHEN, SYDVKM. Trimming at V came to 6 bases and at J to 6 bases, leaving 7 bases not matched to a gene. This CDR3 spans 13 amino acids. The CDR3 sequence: CASSPLTGDGYTF. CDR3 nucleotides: TGTGCCAGCAGCCCCTTAACAGGGGATGGCTACACCTTC.

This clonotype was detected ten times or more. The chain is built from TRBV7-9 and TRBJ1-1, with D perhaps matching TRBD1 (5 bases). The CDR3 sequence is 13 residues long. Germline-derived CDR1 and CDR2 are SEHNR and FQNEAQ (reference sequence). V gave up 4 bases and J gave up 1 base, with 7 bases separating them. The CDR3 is CASSWGANTEAFF. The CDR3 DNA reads TGTGCCAGCAGCTGGGGCGCGAACACTGAAGCTTTCTTT. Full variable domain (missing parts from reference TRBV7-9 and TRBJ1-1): DTGVSQNPRHKITKRGQNVTFRCDPISEHNRLYWYRQTLGQGPEFLTYFQNEAQLEKSRLLSDRFSAERPKGSFSTLEIQRTEQGDSAMYLCASSWGANTEAFFGQGTRLTVV.

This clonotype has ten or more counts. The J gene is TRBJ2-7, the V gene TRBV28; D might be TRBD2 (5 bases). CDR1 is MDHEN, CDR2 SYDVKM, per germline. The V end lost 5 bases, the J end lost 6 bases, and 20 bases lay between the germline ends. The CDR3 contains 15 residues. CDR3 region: CASSIYSVRSSEQYF. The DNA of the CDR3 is TGTGCCAGCAGTATATATAGCGTGAGAAGTAGCGAGCAGTACTTC.

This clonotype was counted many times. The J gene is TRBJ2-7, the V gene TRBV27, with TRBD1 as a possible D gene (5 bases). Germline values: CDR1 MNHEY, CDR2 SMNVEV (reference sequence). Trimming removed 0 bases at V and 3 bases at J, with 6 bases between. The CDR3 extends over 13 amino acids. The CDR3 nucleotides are TGTGCCAGCAGTTTATCCGACAGCTACGAGCAGTACTTC. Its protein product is CASSLSDSYEQYF.

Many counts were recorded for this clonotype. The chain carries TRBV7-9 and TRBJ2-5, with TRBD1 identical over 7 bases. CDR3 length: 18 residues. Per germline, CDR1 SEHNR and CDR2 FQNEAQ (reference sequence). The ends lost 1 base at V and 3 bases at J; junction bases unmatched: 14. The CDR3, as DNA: TGTGCCAGCAGCTTAGTTCTCCTCCTCCTCGACAGGGAAGAGACCCAGTACTTC. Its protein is CASSLVLLLLDREETQYF.

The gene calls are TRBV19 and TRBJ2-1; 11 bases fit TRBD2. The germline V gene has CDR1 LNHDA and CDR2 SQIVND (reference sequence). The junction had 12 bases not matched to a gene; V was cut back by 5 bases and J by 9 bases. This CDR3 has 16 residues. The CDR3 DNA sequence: TGTGCCAGTAGTCAACTACTAGCGGGAGTCCGGACTGAGCAGTTCTTC. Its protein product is CASSQLLAGVRTEQFF.

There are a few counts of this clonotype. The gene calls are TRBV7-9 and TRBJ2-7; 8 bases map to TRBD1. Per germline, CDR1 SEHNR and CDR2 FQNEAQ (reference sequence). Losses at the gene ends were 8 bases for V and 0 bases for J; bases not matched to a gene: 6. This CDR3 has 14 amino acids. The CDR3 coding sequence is TGTGCCAGCCGGGACAGGCAGAGCTCCTACGAGCAGTACTTC. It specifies CASRDRQSSYEQYF.

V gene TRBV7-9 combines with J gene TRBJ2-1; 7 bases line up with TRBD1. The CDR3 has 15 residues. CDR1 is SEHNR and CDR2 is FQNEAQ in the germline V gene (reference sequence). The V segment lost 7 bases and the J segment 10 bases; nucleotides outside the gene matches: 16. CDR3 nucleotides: TGTGCCAGCAACTCTTGGGCCAGACAGGGAAGCGAGCAGTTCTTC. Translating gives CASNSWARQGSEQFF.

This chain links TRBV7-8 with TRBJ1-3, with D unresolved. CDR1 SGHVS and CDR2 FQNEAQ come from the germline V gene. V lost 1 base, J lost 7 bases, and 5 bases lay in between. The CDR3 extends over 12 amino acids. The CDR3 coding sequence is TGTGCCAGCAGCTTAGACAGTAACACCATATATTTT. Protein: CASSLDSNTIYF.

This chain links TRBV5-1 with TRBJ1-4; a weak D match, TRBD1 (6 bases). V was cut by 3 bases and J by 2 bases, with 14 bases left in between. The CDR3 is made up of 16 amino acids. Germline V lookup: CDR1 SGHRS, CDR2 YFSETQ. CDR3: CASSYETGFTNEKLFF. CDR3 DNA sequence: TGCGCCAGCAGCTATGAAACAGGGTTTACTAATGAAAAACTGTTTTTT.

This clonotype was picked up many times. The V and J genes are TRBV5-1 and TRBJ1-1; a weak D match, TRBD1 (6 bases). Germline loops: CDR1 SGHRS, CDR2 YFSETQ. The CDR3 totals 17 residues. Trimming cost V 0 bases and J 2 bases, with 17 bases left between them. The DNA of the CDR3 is TGCGCCAGCAGCTTGGCCCCACCGGACAGAGTTAACACTGAAGCTTTCTTT. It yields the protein CASSLAPPDRVNTEAFF.

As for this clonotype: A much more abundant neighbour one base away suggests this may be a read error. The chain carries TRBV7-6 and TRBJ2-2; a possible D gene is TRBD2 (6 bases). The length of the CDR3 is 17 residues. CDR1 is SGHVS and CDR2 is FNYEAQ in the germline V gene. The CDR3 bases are TGTGCCAGCAGCCTGACCGGGACTTCCCTCAACACCGGGGAGCTGCTTTTT. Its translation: CASSLTGTSLNTGELLF. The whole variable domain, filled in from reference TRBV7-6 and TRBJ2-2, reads GAGVSQSPRYKVTKRGQDVALRCDPISGHVSLYWYRQALGQGPEFLTYFNYEAQQDKSGLPNDRFSAERPEGSISTLTIQRTEQRDSAMYRCASSLTGTSLNTGELLFGEGSRLTVL.